This T cell receptor beta chain originates from a study of OX40 agonist ivuxolimab in advanced cancers. Regarding the study in general: Ivuxolimab, which targeted the costimulatory receptor OX40 (CD134), was an agonistic, fully human IgG2 monoclonal antibody. Intravenous ivuxolimab was administered to patients every 2 weeks at six dose levels: 0.01, 0.1, 0.3, 1.5, 3 and 10 mg/kg. The paper describes the monotherapy dose-escalation part (N ≈ 52 patients) of the phase I trial of ivuxolimab. The point of sequencing TCRbeta in the periphery was to test whether ivuxolimab changed TCR sequence diversity and drove clonal T-cell expansion. Patients were allowed to have had prior anti-PD-1, anti-PD-L1 or anti-CTLA-4 therapy, and 30% to 40% of the dose-escalation patients had been treated with checkpoint inhibitors. Of the approximately 53 patients in dose escalation, about 19 had hepatocellular carcinoma, about 15 had melanoma, 9 had renal cell carcinoma and 9 had head and neck cancer. Partial responses were achieved by three dose-escalation patients, of whom one had hepatocellular carcinoma and two had cutaneous melanoma. The dose-escalation cohort was 80% to 90% male with a mean age of 60 years, ranging from about 23 to 85.

Note on this clone: The clone's antigen remains unknown. Nothing much larger sits one base from this clone, and base qualities are not available.

Patients with a history of autoimmune disease or receiving systemic immunosuppression were excluded from the trial. Peripheral blood for TCR sequencing was collected from all dose cohorts at baseline, on cycle 4 day 1, and on cycle 7 day 1. The samples were taken from a phase I, first-in-human, multicenter, open-label dose-escalation trial of ivuxolimab. Adults with locally advanced or metastatic melanoma, renal cell, hepatocellular, or head and neck squamous cell carcinoma were enrolled in the trial. Before TCR sequencing, CD4+ T cells and CD8+ T cells were sorted from peripheral blood as separate populations. Study-level results and caveats: Low levels of normalized T-cell clonal expansion were also seen in some patients who did not respond. On average, CD8+ T cells showed more expanded clones than CD4+ T cells after ivuxolimab. Antigen specificity was not determined for the clonally expanded peripheral T cells. Clonal expansion of both CD4+ and CD8+ blood T cells was observed from baseline to week 6 at doses 0.1 to 3.0 mg/kg. In partial responders in the 0.1-3.0 mg/kg groups, normalized peripheral clonal expansion was found to be among the lowest, especially among CD8+ T cells.

To sequence the TCRbeta CDR3 region, genomic DNA was isolated from the sorted cells. The immunoSEQ Assay was used for sequencing of TCRbeta CDR3 regions. In TCRdb, the immuneACCESS table is reduced to in-frame sequences with V and J assigned. These tables do not hold every clone; where another copy was compared, an unresolved V gene accounts for under half, and the others remain unexplained. This sample is represented by roughly 60,000 clones; 91% of them were singletons. The ten most abundant clones make up about 0.4% of the sample. The CDR3, from cysteine to phenylalanine, totals 14 residues. Only the CDR3 DNA is retained, 42 bases long and in frame from the first base. V is clipped by 6 bases and J by 5 bases, and the sequence between their germline boundaries is 14 bases long. CDR1 and CDR2 are drawn from the germline V gene (reference sequence): WNHNN, SYGVQD.

In this chain, TRBV10-1 is recombined with TRBJ2-1, and possibly TRBD1, on 7 matching bases. Sequences were derived from CD4+ or CD8+ T cells sorted from blood, sampled in a trial of the OX40 agonist ivuxolimab. The receptor's source is an adult with an advanced solid tumor such as melanoma, head and neck, liver or kidney cancer. DNA sequence: TGCGCCAGCAGATCCGACAGGGAGGACAATGAGCAGTTCTTC. Its coded protein is CASRSDREDNEQFF.